Listed here are 9 T cell receptor beta chains from one sample, sequenced in a study of blood T cell repertoires in COVID-19. TCRdb's copy holds only in-frame clones and misses some; the assay was immunoSEQ multiplex PCR. The sample carries around 370,000 clones, around 91% recorded once. Material: peripheral blood. These receptors all come from a woman younger than 35 who had recovered from COVID-19.

The table lists this clone with a few counts. The chain couples TRBV19 to TRBJ1-5, with a weak D call TRBD1 (5 bases). V dropped 7 bases and J dropped 2 bases, with 9 bases sitting between them. Germline CDR1 is LNHDA and CDR2 is SQIVND (reference sequence). The CDR3 totals 13 residues. The CDR3 is CASTPTGNQPQHF. DNA for the CDR3: TGTGCCAGTACCCCGACAGGCAATCAGCCCCAGCATTTT.

The chain links TRBV3-1 (or the pseudogene TRBV3-2) to TRBJ2-3; 9 bases match TRBD2. CDR1 and CDR2 from the germline V gene are LGHDT and YNNKEL (reference sequence). V trimming: 6 bases; J trimming: 7 bases; junction bases outside the gene matches: 8. The CDR3 consists of 14 residues. This CDR3 reads CASRVAGEGNTQYF. The CDR3 DNA sequence: TGTGCCAGCAGGGTAGCGGGAGAGGGAAATACGCAGTATTTT.

This chain joins TRBV19 and TRBJ1-2; TRBD1 matches at 8 bases. Trimming took 7 bases from V and 0 from J; bases not matched to a gene: 7. This CDR3 has 15 amino acids. CDR1 is LNHDA and CDR2 is SQIVND in the germline V gene (reference sequence). The CDR3 region has the DNA TGTGCCAGTAACGTATTACAGGGGGCTAACTATGGCTACACCTTC. Encoded protein: CASNVLQGANYGYTF. Full variable domain (outside the CDR3, taken from reference TRBV19 and TRBJ1-2): DGGITQSPKYLFRKEGQNVTLSCEQNLNHDAMYWYRQDPGQGLRLIYYSQIVNDFQKGDIAEGYSVSREKKESFPLTVTSAQKNPTAFYLCASNVLQGANYGYTFGSGTRLTVV.

The rearrangement uses TRBV27 and TRBJ1-3, with 7 bases fitting TRBD1. The V and J ends lost 6 bases and 0 bases, in that order; junction bases with no gene match: 2. There are 14 residues in the CDR3. Per germline, CDR1 MNHEY and CDR2 SMNVEV (reference sequence). CDR3 coding DNA: TGTGCCAGCAGCGGGGACAGCTCTGGAAACACCATATATTTT. Protein sequence: CASSGDSSGNTIYF.

The chain links TRBV4-1 to TRBJ2-2; TRBD2 is a possible D gene (5 bases). Germline V gives CDR1 MGHRA, CDR2 YSYEKL. Trimming shortened V by 4 bases and J by 2 bases, and 11 bases separated the two germline ends. This CDR3 comprises 15 residues. CDR3: CASSLVEGNTGELFF. The CDR3 coding sequence is TGCGCCAGCAGCCTGGTAGAGGGAAACACCGGGGAGCTGTTTTTT.

This sequence joins TRBV28 and TRBJ2-2; 7 nucleotides match TRBD2. The CDR3 length is 15 residues. CDR1 is MDHEN, CDR2 SYDVKM, per germline. Unmatched junction bases numbered 6, after V lost 2 bases and J lost 6 bases. In nucleotides, the CDR3 is TGTGCCAGCAGTTTAGCGGGAGATTTGGCCGGGGAGCTGTTTTTT. Translating it yields CASSLAGDLAGELFF.

As DNA, the CDR3 is TGTGCCAGTAGTACCAGAGGACTAGCGGGAGGGGATACGCAGTATTTT. Encoded protein: CASSTRGLAGGDTQYF. This chain links TRBV19 with TRBJ2-3; 15 nucleotides match TRBD2. This CDR3 has 16 residues. V lost 4 bases and J lost 6; bases outside the gene matches: 5. The germline V gene encodes CDR1 LNHDA and CDR2 SQIVND (reference sequence).

The J gene is TRBJ1-2, the V gene TRBV7-9, with TRBD1 identical over 8 bases. J lost 6 bases, V lost 1 base, and 4 bases had no gene match. From germline, CDR1 is SEHNR and CDR2 FQNEAQ (reference sequence). The CDR3 runs to 14 residues. CDR3 in amino acids: CASSLGTGWNGYTF. DNA of the CDR3: TGTGCCAGCAGCTTAGGGACAGGGTGGAATGGCTACACCTTC.

V is TRBV30 and J is TRBJ2-5; a possible D gene is TRBD2 (5 bases). Trimming left V 2 bases short and J 5 bases short, with 15 bases between. Germline V lookup: CDR1 GTSNPN, CDR2 SVGIG (reference sequence). CDR3 length equals 14 residues. DNA of the CDR3: TGTGCCTGGAGTCGCGCCCTACTAGGGGAGACCCAGTACTTC. This gives the protein CAWSRALLGETQYF.